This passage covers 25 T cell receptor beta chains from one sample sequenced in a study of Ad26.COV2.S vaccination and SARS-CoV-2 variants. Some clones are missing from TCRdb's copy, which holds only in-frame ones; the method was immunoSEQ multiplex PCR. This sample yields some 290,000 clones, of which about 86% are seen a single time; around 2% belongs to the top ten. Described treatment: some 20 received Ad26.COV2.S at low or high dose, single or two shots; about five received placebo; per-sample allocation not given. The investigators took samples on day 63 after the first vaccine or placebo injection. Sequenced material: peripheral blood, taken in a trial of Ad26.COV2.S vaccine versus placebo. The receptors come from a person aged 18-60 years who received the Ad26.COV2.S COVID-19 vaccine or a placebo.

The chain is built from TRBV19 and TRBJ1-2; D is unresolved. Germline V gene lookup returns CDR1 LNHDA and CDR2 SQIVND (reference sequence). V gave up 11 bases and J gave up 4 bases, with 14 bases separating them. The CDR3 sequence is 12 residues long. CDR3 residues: CAPFGVGYGYTF. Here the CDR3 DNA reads TGTGCCCCCTTCGGGGTAGGCTATGGCTACACCTTC.

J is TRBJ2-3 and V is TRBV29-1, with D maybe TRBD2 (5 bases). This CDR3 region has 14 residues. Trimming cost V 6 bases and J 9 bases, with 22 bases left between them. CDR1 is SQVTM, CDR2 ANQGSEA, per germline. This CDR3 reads CSVRLHPSEKTQYF. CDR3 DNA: TGCAGCGTCCGACTACACCCCTCGGAGAAAACGCAGTATTTT.

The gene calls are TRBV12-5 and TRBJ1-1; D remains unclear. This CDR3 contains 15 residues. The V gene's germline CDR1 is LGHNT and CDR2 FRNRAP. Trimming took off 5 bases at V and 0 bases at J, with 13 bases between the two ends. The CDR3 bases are TGTGCTAGTGGTAGGGAACAGAAAATGAACACTGAAGCTTTCTTT. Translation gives CASGREQKMNTEAFF.

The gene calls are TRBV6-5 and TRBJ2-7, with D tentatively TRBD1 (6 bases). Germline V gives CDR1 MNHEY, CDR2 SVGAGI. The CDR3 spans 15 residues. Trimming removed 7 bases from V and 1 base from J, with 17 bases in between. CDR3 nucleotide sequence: TGTGCCAGCAAAGGGGGAGTCACCCAGTCCTACGAGCAGTACTTC. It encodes CASKGGVTQSYEQYF.

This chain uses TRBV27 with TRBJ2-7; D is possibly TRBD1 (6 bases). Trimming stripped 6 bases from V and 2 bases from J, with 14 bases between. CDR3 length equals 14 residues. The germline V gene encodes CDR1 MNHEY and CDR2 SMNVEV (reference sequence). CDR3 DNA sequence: TGTGCCAGCAGGCCTCAGGGGCTCACCTACGAGCAGTACTTC. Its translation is CASRPQGLTYEQYF.

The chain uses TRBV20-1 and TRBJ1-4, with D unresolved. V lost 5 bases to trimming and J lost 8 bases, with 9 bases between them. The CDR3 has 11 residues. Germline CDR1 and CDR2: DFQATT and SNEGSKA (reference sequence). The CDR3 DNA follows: TGCAGTGCTTCAATGCCGGAAAAACTGTTTTTT. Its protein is CSASMPEKLFF.

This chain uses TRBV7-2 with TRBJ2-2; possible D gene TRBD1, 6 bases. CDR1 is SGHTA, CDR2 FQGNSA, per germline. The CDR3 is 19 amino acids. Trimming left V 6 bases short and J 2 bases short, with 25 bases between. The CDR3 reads CASRTGRTGIRSNTGELFF. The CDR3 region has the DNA TGTGCCAGCAGAACAGGCCGTACAGGGATCCGCTCAAACACCGGGGAGCTGTTTTTT. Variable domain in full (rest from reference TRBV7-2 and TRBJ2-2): GAGVSQSPSNKVTEKGKDVELRCDPISGHTALYWYRQSLGQGLEFLIYFQGNSAPDKSGLPSDRFSAERTGGSVSTLTIQRTQQEDSAVYLCASRTGRTGIRSNTGELFFGEGSRLTVL.

This CDR3 reads CASSQEGLRTDTQYF. The DNA of the CDR3 is TGTGCCAGCAGCCAAGAGGGACTACGTACAGATACGCAGTATTTT. The V and J genes are TRBV14 and TRBJ2-3, with 7 bases that match TRBD2. After removal of 0 bases from V and 3 bases from J, the junction contained 3 bases not matched to a gene. Germline V gives CDR1 SGHDN, CDR2 FVKESK. The CDR3 has 15 amino acids.

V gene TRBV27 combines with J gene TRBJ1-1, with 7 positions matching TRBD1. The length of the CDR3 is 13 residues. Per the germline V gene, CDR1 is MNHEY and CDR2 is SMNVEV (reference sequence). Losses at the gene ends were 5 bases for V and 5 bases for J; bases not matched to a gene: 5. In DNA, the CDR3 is TGTGCCAGCAGTCGGACAGGTAGGACTGAAGCTTTCTTT. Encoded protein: CASSRTGRTEAFF.

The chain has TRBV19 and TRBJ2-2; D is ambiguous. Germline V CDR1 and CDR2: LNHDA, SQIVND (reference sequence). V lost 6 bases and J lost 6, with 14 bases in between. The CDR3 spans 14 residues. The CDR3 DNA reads TGTGCCAGTAGGGATTCTCAAACTTCCGGGGAGCTGTTTTTT. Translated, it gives CASRDSQTSGELFF. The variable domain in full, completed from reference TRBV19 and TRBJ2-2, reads DGGITQSPKYLFRKEGQNVTLSCEQNLNHDAMYWYRQDPGQGLRLIYYSQIVNDFQKGDIAEGYSVSREKKESFPLTVTSAQKNPTAFYLCASRDSQTSGELFFGEGSRLTVL.

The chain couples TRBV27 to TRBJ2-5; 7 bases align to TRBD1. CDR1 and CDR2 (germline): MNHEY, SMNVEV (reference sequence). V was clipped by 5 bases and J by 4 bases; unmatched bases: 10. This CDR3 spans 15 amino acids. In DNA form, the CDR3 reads TGTGCCAGCAGTACCCTCCCGACAGGGTTAGAGACCCAGTACTTC. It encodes CASSTLPTGLETQYF.

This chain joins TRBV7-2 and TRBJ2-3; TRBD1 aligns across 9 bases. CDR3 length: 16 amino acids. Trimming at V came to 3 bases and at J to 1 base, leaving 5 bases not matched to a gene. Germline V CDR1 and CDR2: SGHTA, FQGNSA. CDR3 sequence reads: CASSFTGGAGTDTQYF. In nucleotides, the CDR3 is TGTGCCAGCAGCTTCACAGGGGGCGCTGGCACAGATACGCAGTATTTT. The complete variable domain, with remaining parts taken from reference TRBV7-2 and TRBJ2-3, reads GAGVSQSPSNKVTEKGKDVELRCDPISGHTALYWYRQSLGQGLEFLIYFQGNSAPDKSGLPSDRFSAERTGGSVSTLTIQRTQQEDSAVYLCASSFTGGAGTDTQYFGPGTRLTVL.

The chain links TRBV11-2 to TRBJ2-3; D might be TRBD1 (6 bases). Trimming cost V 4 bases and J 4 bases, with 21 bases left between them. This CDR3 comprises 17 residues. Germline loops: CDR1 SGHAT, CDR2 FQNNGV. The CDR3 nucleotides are TGTGCCAGCAGCTCCCTCCGGGACACTCGTACGCCAGATACGCAGTATTTT. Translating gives CASSSLRDTRTPDTQYF.

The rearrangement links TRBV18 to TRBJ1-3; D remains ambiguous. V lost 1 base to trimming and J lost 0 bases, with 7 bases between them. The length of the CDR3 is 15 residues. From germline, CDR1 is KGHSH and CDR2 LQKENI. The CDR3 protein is CASSPQGTSGNTIYF. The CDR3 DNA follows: TGTGCCAGCTCACCACAAGGTACCTCTGGAAACACCATATATTTT.

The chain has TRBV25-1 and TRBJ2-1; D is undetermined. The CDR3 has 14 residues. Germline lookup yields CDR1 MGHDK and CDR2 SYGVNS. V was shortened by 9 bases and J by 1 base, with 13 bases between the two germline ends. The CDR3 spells CASQRSGSYNEQFF. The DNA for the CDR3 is TGTGCCAGTCAAAGATCCGGGTCCTACAATGAGCAGTTCTTC.

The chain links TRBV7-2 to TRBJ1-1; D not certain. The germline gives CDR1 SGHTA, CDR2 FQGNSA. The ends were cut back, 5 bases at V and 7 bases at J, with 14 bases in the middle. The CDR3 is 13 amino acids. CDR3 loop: CASSSPHRGEAFF. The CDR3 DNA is TGTGCCAGCAGCAGCCCACATCGGGGTGAAGCTTTCTTT.

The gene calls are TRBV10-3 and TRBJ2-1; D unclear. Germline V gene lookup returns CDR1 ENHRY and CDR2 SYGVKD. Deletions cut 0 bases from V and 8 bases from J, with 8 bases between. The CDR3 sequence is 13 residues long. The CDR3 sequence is CAISESKGHEQFF. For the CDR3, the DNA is TGTGCCATCAGTGAGTCAAAGGGCCATGAGCAGTTCTTC.

CDR3 DNA sequence: TGTGCCAGCAGTCTCTTGGGTACGAATCAGCCCCAGCATTTT. It specifies CASSLLGTNQPQHF. The rearrangement links TRBV2 to TRBJ1-5, with D uncertain. V gave up 5 bases and J gave up 4 bases, with 12 bases separating them. The CDR3 spans 14 residues. Per germline, CDR1 SNHLY and CDR2 FYNNEI.

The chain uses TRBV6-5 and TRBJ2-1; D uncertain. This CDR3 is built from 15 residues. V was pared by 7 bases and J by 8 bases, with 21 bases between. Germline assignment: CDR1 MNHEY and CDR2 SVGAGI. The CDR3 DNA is TGTGCCAGCAAAATCTTAGCTTCCCCGACGGATGAGCAGTTCTTC. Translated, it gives CASKILASPTDEQFF.

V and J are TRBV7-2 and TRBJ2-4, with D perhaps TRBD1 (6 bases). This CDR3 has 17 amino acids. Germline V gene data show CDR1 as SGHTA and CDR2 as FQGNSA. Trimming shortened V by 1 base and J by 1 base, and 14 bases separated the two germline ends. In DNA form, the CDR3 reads TGTGCCAGCAGCTTAGATGGGGGCCCGGTGGCCAAAAACATTCAGTACTTC. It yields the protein CASSLDGGPVAKNIQYF.

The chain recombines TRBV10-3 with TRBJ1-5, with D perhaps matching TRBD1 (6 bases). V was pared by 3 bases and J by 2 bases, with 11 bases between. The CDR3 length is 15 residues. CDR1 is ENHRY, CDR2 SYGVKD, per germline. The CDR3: CAISEGDTGNQPQHF. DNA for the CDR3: TGTGCCATCAGTGAAGGGGACACTGGCAATCAGCCCCAGCATTTT.

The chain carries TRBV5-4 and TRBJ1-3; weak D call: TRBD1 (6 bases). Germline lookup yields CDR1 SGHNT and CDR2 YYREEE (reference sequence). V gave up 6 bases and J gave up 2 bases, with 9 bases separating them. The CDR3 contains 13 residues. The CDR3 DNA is TGTGCCAGCATAGACAGGCCTGGAAACACCATATATTTT. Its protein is CASIDRPGNTIYF.

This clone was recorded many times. The CDR3 sequence is CASSSRVAKNIQYF. CDR3 nucleotides: TGTGCCAGCAGCTCCCGGGTGGCCAAAAACATTCAGTACTTC. The chain recombines TRBV7-2 with TRBJ2-4; D gene uncertain. This CDR3 contains 14 residues. V was trimmed by 4 bases and J by 1 base, leaving 8 bases between them. Germline assignment: CDR1 SGHTA and CDR2 FQGNSA.

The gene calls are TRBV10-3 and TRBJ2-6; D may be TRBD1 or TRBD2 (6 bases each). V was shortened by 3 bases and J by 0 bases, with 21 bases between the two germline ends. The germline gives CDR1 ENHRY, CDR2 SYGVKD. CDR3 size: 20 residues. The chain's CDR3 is CAISDPPGGSFSSGANVLTF. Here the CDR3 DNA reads TGTGCCATCAGTGACCCGCCCGGGGGCAGTTTCTCCTCTGGGGCCAACGTCCTGACTTTC.

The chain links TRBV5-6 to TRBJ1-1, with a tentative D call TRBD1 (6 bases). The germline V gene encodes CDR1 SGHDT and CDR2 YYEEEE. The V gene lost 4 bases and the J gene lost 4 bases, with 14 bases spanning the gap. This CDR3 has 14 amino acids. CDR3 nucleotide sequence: TGTGCCAGCAGCAAACAGTTGGGGGCCACTGAAGCTTTCTTT. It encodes CASSKQLGATEAFF.